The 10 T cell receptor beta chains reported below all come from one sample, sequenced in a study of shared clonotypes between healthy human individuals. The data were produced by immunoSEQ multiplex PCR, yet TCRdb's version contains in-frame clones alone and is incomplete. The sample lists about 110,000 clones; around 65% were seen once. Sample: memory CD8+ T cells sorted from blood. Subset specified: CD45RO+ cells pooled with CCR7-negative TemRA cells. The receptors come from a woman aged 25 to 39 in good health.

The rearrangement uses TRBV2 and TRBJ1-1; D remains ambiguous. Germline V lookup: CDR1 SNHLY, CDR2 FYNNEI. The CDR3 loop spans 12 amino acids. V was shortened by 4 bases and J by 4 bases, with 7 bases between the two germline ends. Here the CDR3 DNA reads TGTGCCAGCAGTGGCCGCCGCACTGAAGCTTTCTTT. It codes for CASSGRRTEAFF. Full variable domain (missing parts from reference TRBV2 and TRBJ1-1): EPEVTQTPSHQVTQMGQEVILRCVPISNHLYFYWYRQILGQKVEFLVSFYNNEISEKSEIFDDQFSVERPDGSNFTLKIRSTKLEDSAMYFCASSGRRTEAFFGQGTRLTVV.

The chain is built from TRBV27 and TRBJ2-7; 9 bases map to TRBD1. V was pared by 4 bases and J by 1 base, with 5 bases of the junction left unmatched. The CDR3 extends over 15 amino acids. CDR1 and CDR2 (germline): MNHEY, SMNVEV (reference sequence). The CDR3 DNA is TGTGCCAGCAGTTGGTCGGGACAGGGATCCTACGAGCAGTACTTC. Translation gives CASSWSGQGSYEQYF.

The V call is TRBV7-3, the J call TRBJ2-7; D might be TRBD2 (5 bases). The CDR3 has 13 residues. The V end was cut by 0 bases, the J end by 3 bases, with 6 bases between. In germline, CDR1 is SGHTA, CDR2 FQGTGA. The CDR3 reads CASSLTGDYEQYF. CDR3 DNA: TGTGCCAGCAGCTTAACGGGAGACTACGAGCAGTACTTC.

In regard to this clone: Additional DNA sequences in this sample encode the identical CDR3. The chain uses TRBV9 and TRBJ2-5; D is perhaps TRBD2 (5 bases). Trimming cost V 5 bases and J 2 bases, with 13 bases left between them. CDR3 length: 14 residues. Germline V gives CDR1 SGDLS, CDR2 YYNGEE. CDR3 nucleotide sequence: TGTGCCAGCAGTCCGGGCGGGTCACAAGAGACCCAGTACTTC. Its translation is CASSPGGSQETQYF.

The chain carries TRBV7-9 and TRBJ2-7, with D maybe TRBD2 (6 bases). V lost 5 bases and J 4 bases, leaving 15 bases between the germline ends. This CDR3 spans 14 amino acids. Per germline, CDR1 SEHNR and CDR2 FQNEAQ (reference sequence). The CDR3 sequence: CASSRDSFPYEQYF. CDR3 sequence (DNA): TGTGCCAGCAGCCGGGACTCCTTTCCATACGAGCAGTACTTC.

Written as DNA, the CDR3 is TGTGCCAGCAGTTTAGCAGGGTATGGCAATCAGCCCCAGCATTTT. This translates into CASSLAGYGNQPQHF. The rearrangement uses TRBV27 and TRBJ1-5; D is possibly TRBD1 (5 bases). V lost 2 bases to trimming and J lost 2 bases, with 10 bases between them. Germline values: CDR1 MNHEY, CDR2 SMNVEV (reference sequence). The CDR3 consists of 15 residues.

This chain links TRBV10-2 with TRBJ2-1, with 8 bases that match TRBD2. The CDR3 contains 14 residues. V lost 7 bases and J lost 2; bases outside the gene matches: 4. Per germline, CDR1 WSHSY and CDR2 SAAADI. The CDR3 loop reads CASIREGAYNEQFF. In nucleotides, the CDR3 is TGCGCCAGCATCCGGGAGGGTGCCTACAATGAGCAGTTCTTC.

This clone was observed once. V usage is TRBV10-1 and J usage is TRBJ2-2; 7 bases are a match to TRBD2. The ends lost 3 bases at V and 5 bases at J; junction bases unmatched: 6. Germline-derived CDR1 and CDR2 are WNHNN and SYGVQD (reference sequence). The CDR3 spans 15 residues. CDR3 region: CASSEAGRETGELFF. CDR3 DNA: TGCGCCAGCAGTGAAGCAGGGAGGGAAACCGGGGAGCTGTTTTTT.

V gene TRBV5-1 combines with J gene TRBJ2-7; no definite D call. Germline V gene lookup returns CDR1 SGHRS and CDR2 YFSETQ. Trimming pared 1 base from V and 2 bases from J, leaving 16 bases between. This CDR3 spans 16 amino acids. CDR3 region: CASSLSPFGVTYEQYF. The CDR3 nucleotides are TGCGCCAGCAGCTTGTCGCCTTTCGGAGTGACCTACGAGCAGTACTTC. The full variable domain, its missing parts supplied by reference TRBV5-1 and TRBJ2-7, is KAGVTQTPRYLIKTRGQQVTLSCSPISGHRSVSWYQQTPGQGLQFLFEYFSETQRNKGNFPGRFSGRQFSNSRSEMNVSTLELGDSALYLCASSLSPFGVTYEQYFGPGTRLTVT.

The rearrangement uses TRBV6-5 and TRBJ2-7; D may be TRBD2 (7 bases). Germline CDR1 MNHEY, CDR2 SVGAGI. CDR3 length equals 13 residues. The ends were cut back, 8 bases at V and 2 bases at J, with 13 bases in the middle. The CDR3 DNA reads TGTGCCAGCTCCGGGGGGCCTACCTACGAGCAGTACTTC. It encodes CASSGGPTYEQYF.